These T cell receptor beta chains were read from a single sample in a study of T cell changes during pregnancy in multiple sclerosis. Data came from immunoSEQ multiplex PCR; TCRdb stores just in-frame clones and leaves some out. This sample has roughly 40,000 clones, with around 90% found just once. The starting material was CD4+ T cells from peripheral blood mononuclear cells, obtained before pregnancy. These receptors all stem from a female donor with multiple sclerosis, enrolled in a pregnancy study. Each CDR3 is given with its conserved first and last residue. Fields, in order: clone size, V gene, CDR3 length, D gene, J gene, CDR3 DNA, CDR3 protein. D genes are given only for firm matches. Size values are once, few and many counts, or a class for expanded clones, and some rows have none.

clone_size: -
v_call: TRBV29-1
cdr3_length: 13
d_call: TRBD2
j_call: TRBJ2-7
cdr3_nt: TGCAGCGTTGACGAGCGGGGCACCTACGAGCAGTACTTC
cdr3_aa: CSVDERGTYEQYF

clone_size: few
v_call: TRBV7-9
cdr3_length: 14
d_call: TRBD1
j_call: TRBJ1-2
cdr3_nt: TGTGCCAGCAGCTTAGGGGATAGACAGGGCTACTACACCTTC
cdr3_aa: CASSLGDRQGYYTF

clone_size: once
v_call: TRBV5-4
cdr3_length: 15
d_call: TRBD2
j_call: TRBJ2-1
cdr3_nt: TGTGCCAGCAGCGAGACGAGCGGGGCATACAATGAGCAGTTCTTC
cdr3_aa: CASSETSGAYNEQFF

clone_size: -
v_call: TRBV2
cdr3_length: 15
d_call: TRBD1
j_call: TRBJ1-4
cdr3_nt: TGTGCCAGCAGTAAACGACAGGGCTTTGATGAAAAACTGTTTTTT
cdr3_aa: CASSKRQGFDEKLFF

clone_size: -
v_call: TRBV5-4
cdr3_length: 15
d_call: -
j_call: TRBJ2-1
cdr3_nt: TGTGCCAGCTCCCCTGGGGGAGGCACCTACAATGAGCAGTTCTTC
cdr3_aa: CASSPGGGTYNEQFF

clone_size: -
v_call: TRBV19
cdr3_length: 15
d_call: TRBD2
j_call: TRBJ2-3
cdr3_nt: TGTGCCACTTCTGTTTTCAGCGGGGTGGGAGATACGCAGTATTTT
cdr3_aa: CATSVFSGVGDTQYF

clone_size: -
v_call: TRBV30
cdr3_length: 15
d_call: TRBD2
j_call: TRBJ2-2
cdr3_nt: TGTGCCTTCCAGCGGGGCAACTCGAACACCGGGGAGCTGTTTTTT
cdr3_aa: CAFQRGNSNTGELFF

clone_size: -
v_call: TRBV2
cdr3_length: 12
d_call: -
j_call: TRBJ2-3
cdr3_nt: TGTGCCAGCATTGGAGGCACAGATACGCAGTATTTT
cdr3_aa: CASIGGTDTQYF

clone_size: -
v_call: TRBV5-4
cdr3_length: 14
d_call: -
j_call: TRBJ2-7
cdr3_nt: TGTGCCAGCAGCTCAGACAAAGGATTCTACGAGCAGTACTTC
cdr3_aa: CASSSDKGFYEQYF

clone_size: -
v_call: TRBV5-5
cdr3_length: 16
d_call: -
j_call: TRBJ2-2
cdr3_nt: TGTGCCAGCAGCTTGGCGGCAGGGACTAACACCGGGGAGCTGTTTTTT
cdr3_aa: CASSLAAGTNTGELFF

clone_size: -
v_call: TRBV11-2
cdr3_length: 17
d_call: -
j_call: TRBJ1-3
cdr3_nt: TGTGCCAGCAGCTTAATTGAGGGTGTAGGCTCTGGAAACACCATATATTTT
cdr3_aa: CASSLIEGVGSGNTIYF

clone_size: once
v_call: TRBV7-9
cdr3_length: 15
d_call: TRBD1
j_call: TRBJ2-2
cdr3_nt: TGTGCCAGCAGCTGGACAGGGGGAAACACCGGGGAGCTGTTTTTT
cdr3_aa: CASSWTGGNTGELFF

clone_size: -
v_call: TRBV5-5
cdr3_length: 13
d_call: TRBD1
j_call: TRBJ2-5
cdr3_nt: TGTGCCAGCAGCCCATACAGGGGAGAGACCCAGTACTTC
cdr3_aa: CASSPYRGETQYF

clone_size: -
v_call: TRBV6-1
cdr3_length: 15
d_call: TRBD1
j_call: TRBJ2-5
cdr3_nt: TGTGCCAGCAGTGAAAGTGGGACAGGGGTCGAGACCCAGTACTTC
cdr3_aa: CASSESGTGVETQYF

clone_size: once
v_call: TRBV27
cdr3_length: 16
d_call: TRBD2
j_call: TRBJ2-5
cdr3_nt: TGTGCCAGCAGCGCCTTTCGACTAGCGGGTCGGGAGACCCAGTACTTC
cdr3_aa: CASSAFRLAGRETQYF

clone_size: -
v_call: TRBV7-9
cdr3_length: 14
d_call: -
j_call: TRBJ1-2
cdr3_nt: TGTGCCAGCAGCTCTGTCGGGAACATACAGGGCTACACCTTC
cdr3_aa: CASSSVGNIQGYTF

clone_size: -
v_call: TRBV30
cdr3_length: 12
d_call: -
j_call: TRBJ1-2
cdr3_nt: TGTGCCTGGAGTAGGACAGTTTATGGCTACACCTTC
cdr3_aa: CAWSRTVYGYTF

clone_size: -
v_call: TRBV28
cdr3_length: 16
d_call: TRBD2
j_call: TRBJ2-7
cdr3_nt: TGTGCCAGCAGTACGGCCGGGACTAGCGGCTCCTACGAGCAGTACTTC
cdr3_aa: CASSTAGTSGSYEQYF

clone_size: -
v_call: TRBV6-1
cdr3_length: 13
d_call: -
j_call: TRBJ2-1
cdr3_nt: TGTGCCAGCAGGGAGGACGGTGGAGGTGAGCAGTTCTTC
cdr3_aa: CASREDGGGEQFF

clone_size: -
v_call: TRBV5-5
cdr3_length: 13
d_call: -
j_call: TRBJ1-2
cdr3_nt: TGTGCCAGCAGCGGCAGGGAAAACTATGGCTACACCTTC
cdr3_aa: CASSGRENYGYTF

clone_size: -
v_call: TRBV27
cdr3_length: 17
d_call: TRBD2
j_call: TRBJ2-2
cdr3_nt: TGTGCCAGCAGTTCATATCTCCGACAGCGGGGTACCGGGGAGCTGTTTTTT
cdr3_aa: CASSSYLRQRGTGELFF

clone_size: -
v_call: TRBV30
cdr3_length: 12
d_call: -
j_call: TRBJ1-1
cdr3_nt: TGTGCCTGGAGGTTACGCGTCACTGAAGCTTTCTTT
cdr3_aa: CAWRLRVTEAFF

clone_size: -
v_call: TRBV9
cdr3_length: 14
d_call: TRBD1
j_call: TRBJ1-1
cdr3_nt: TGTGCCAGCAGGGGACAGGGGTCGAACACTGAAGCTTTCTTT
cdr3_aa: CASRGQGSNTEAFF

clone_size: -
v_call: TRBV4-2
cdr3_length: 13
d_call: TRBD2
j_call: TRBJ2-5
cdr3_nt: TGTGCCAGCAGTACTAGCGGCCAAGAGACCCAGTACTTC
cdr3_aa: CASSTSGQETQYF

clone_size: -
v_call: TRBV5-1
cdr3_length: 16
d_call: -
j_call: TRBJ2-3
cdr3_nt: TGCGCCAGCAGCCTGGGGGACAAGGGCTCTGCAGGTACGCAGTATTTT
cdr3_aa: CASSLGDKGSAGTQYF

clone_size: -
v_call: TRBV4-1
cdr3_length: 16
d_call: -
j_call: TRBJ2-4
cdr3_nt: TGCGCCAGCAGCCAAGATGGCAGAGGAGCCAAAAACATTCAGTACTTC
cdr3_aa: CASSQDGRGAKNIQYF

clone_size: -
v_call: TRBV6-1
cdr3_length: 18
d_call: TRBD1
j_call: TRBJ1-3
cdr3_nt: TGTGCCAGCAGTGAAGCGATCTTCGCAGGGGGCCGTGGAAACACCATATATTTT
cdr3_aa: CASSEAIFAGGRGNTIYF

clone_size: -
v_call: TRBV12-5
cdr3_length: 17
d_call: TRBD1
j_call: TRBJ2-2
cdr3_nt: TGTGCTAGTGGTTTGGTTCCCCACAGGGGATACACCGGGGAGCTGTTTTTT
cdr3_aa: CASGLVPHRGYTGELFF

clone_size: once
v_call: TRBV10-3
cdr3_length: 17
d_call: TRBD2
j_call: TRBJ2-2
cdr3_nt: TGTGCCATCAGTGATAATTGGGCTAGCGGAGACACCGGGGAGCTGTTTTTT
cdr3_aa: CAISDNWASGDTGELFF